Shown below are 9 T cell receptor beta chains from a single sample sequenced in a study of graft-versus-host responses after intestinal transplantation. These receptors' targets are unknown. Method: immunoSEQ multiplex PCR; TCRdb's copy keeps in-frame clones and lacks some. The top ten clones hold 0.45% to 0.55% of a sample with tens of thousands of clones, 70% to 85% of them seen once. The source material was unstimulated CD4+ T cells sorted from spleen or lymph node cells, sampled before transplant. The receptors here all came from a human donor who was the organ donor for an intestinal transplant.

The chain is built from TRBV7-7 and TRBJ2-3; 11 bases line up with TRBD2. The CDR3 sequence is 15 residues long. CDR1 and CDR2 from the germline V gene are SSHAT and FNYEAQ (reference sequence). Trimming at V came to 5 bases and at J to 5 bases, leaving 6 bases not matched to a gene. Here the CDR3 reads CASSRTSGRGDTQYF. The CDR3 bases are TGTGCCAGCAGCCGTACTAGCGGGAGAGGAGATACGCAGTATTTT.

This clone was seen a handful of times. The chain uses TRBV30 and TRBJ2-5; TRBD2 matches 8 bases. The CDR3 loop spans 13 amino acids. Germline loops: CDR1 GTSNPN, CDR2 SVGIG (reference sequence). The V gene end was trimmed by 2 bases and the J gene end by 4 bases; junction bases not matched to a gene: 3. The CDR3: CAWSSLAGETQYF. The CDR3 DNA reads TGTGCCTGGAGTTCCCTAGCGGGAGAGACCCAGTACTTC.

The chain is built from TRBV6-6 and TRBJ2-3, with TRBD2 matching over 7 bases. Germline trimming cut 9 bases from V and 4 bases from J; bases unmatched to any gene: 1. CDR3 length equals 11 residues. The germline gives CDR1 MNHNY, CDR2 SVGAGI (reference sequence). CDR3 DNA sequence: TGTGCCAGTGGACTAGCAGATACGCAGTATTTT. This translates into CASGLADTQYF.

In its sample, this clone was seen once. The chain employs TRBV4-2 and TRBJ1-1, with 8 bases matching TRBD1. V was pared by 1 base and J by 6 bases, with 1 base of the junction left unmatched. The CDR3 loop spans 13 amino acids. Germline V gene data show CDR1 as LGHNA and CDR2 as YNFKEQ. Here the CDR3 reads CASSQAQGAEAFF. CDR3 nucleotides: TGTGCCAGCAGCCAAGCACAGGGGGCTGAAGCTTTCTTT.

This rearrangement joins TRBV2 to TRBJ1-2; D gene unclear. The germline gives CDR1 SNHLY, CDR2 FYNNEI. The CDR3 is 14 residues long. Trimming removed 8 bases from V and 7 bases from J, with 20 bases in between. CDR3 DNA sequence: TGTGCCAGCTCTGATGACGGATTAGTTAGTGGCTACACCTTC. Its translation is CASSDDGLVSGYTF.

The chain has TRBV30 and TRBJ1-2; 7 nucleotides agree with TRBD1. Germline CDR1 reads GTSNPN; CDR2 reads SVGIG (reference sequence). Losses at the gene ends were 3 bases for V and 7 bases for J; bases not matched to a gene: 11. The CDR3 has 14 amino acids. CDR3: CAWRIRGGAFGYTF. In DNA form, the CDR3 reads TGTGCCTGGAGGATTCGAGGGGGCGCTTTTGGCTACACCTTC.

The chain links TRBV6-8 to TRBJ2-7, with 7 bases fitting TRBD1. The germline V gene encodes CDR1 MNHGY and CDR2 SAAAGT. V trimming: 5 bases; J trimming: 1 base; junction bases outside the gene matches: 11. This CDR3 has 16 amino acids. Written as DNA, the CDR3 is TGTGCCAGCAGTCCCATCTCGGACAGGTCATCCTACGAGCAGTACTTC. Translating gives CASSPISDRSSYEQYF.

CDR3 region: CAWSGDRVRSNEKLFF. Written as DNA, the CDR3 is TGTGCCTGGAGTGGGGACAGGGTGAGGAGTAATGAAAAACTGTTTTTT. This chain uses TRBV30 with TRBJ1-4; 9 nucleotides line up with TRBD1. The CDR3 covers 16 residues. Trimming took 1 base from V and 4 from J; bases not matched to a gene: 7. Germline CDR1 is GTSNPN and CDR2 is SVGIG (reference sequence).

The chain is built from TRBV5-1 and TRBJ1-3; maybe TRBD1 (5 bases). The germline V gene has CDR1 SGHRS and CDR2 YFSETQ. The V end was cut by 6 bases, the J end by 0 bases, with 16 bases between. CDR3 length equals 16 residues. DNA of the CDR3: TGCGCCAGCAACTTCGACAGCCCAAGCTCTGGAAACACCATATATTTT. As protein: CASNFDSPSSGNTIYF.